This TCR beta chain was sequenced for a study of quantifying T cell responses using KT2 cells. Study-wide background: TCR alpha and beta constant-region primers primed reverse transcription of RNA.

Known numbers of the T cell clone KT2 were added to PBMC. Study-level points and caveats: The number of KT2 alpha and beta sequences was a linear function of input KT2 cells. Very high KT2 spike-in numbers caused saturation in KT2 sequence detection.

Each cDNA got a UMI-containing oligo ligated at its 3' end. First-round PCR used three to five cycles and beta primers RC1.1 and RC1.2 covering TRBC1 and TRBC2. TCRdb analysed the UMI-ligation and nested PCR reads with MiXCR anew, one entry per CDR3 protein. The sample includes roughly 50,000 distinct CDR3 sequences, around an eighth of them seen just once. In the case of this clonotype: Its specificity is not known.

From germline, CDR1 is MGHRA and CDR2 YSYEKL. The V and J ends lost 4 bases and 1 base respectively, with 10 bases between them. The CDR3 is 14 residues long. This chain links TRBV4-1 with TRBJ1-1; D perhaps matches TRBD1 (5 bases). The origin of this receptor is a human donor. The material sequenced was PBMCs spiked with cells of the T cell clone KT2. The CDR3 coding sequence is TGCGCCAGCAGCCTAAGCGGGGGGAACACTGAAGCTTTCTTT. Residues: CASSLSGGNTEAFF.